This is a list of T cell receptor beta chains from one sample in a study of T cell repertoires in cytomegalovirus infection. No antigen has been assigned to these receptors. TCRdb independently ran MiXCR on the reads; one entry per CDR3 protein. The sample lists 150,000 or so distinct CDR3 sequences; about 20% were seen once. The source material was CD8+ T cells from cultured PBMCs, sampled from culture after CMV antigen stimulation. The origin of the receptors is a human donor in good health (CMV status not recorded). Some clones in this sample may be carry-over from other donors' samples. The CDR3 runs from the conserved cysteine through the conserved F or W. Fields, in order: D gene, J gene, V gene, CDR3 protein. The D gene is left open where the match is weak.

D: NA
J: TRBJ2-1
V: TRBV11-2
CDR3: CASSLVALGSISYNEQFF

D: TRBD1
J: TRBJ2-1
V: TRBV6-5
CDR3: CASSIPGGPYNEQFF

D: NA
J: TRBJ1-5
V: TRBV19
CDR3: CASSIWETWEPQHF

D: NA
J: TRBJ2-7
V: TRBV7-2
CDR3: CASRVWGGGRDEQYF

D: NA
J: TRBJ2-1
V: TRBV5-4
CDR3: CASSQSGYNEQFF

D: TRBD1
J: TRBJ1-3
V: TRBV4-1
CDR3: CASSQAQGAKGNTIYF

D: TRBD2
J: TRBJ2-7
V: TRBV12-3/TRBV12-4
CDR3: CASSLGGGRVAEQYF

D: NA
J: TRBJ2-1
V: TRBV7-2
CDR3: CASSSPGRGAYNEQFF

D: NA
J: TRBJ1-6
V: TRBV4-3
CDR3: CASSQDFTGDNSPLHF

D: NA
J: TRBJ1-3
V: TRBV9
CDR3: CASSVGIGMNTIYF

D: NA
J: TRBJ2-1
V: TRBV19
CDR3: CASSGGRNEQFF

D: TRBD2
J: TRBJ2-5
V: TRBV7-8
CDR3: CASSLGGGRLLHQETQYF

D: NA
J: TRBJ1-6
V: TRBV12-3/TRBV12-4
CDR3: CASSSLRERGSPLHF

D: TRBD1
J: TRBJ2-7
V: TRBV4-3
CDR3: CASSQGRTGSYEQYF

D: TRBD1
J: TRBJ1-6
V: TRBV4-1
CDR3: CASSHYTGGSYNSPLHF

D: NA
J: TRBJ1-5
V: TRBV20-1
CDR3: CSARDSRKNQPQHF

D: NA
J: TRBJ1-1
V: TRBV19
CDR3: CACYRENTEAFF

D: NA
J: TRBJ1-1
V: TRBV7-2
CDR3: CASSLRGPTEAFF

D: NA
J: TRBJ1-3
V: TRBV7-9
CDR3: CASSSPAQGGNTIYF

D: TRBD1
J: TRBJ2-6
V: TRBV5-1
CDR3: CASSLEDLRGQEHSGANVLTF

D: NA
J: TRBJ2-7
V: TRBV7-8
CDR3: CASSAPNAGVSYEQYF

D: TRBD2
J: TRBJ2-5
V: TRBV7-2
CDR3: CASSSGGLVIKETQYF

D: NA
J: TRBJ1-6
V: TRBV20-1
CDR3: CSALDPLKSPLHF

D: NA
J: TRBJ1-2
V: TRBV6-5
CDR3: CASSYSWTVNYGYTF

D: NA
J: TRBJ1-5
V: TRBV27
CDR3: CASSPRGAYQPQHF

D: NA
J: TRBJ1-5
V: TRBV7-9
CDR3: CASSPGRGGHQPQHF

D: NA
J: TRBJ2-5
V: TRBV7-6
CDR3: CASSSQRPTGETQYF

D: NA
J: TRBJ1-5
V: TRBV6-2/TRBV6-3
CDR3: CASSYPYSNQPQHF

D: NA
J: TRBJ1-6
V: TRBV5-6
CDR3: CASSLMRQNSPLHF

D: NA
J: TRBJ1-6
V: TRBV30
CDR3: CAWSVESGGRASPLHF

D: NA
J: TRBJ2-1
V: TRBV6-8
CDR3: CASSSYDRSSYNEQFF

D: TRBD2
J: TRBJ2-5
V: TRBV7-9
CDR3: CASRRTSEETQYF

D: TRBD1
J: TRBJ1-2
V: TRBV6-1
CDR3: CASSEWDRGPYGYTF

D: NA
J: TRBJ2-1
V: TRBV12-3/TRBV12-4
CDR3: CASSLAGPSSYNEQFF

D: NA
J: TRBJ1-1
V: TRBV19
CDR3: CASSMRDSGVTEAFF

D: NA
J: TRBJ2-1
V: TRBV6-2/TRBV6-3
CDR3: CATLRAADSSYNEQFF

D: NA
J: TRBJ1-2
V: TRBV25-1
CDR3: CASSERGEPAYGYTF

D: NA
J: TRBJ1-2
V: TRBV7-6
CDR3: CASSSPEGQANYGYTF

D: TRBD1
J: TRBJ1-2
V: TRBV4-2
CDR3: CASSQEPEDQGSGTDYGYTF

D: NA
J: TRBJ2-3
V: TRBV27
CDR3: CASNPKAITDTQYF

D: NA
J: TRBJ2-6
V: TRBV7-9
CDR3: CASSLKEVYSGANVLTF

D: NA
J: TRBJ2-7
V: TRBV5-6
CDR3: CASSLATKQGYEQYF

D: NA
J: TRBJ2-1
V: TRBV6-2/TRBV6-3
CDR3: CASSRGAKDEQFF

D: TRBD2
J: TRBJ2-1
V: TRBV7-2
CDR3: CASSYPGLAYNEQFF

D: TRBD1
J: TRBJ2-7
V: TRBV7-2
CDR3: CASSFPGQNEQYF

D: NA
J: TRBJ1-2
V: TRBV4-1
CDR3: CASSQSTLTEFYGYTF

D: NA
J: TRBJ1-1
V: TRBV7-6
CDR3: CASSLVAGPNTEAFF

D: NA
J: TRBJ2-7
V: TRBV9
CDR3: CASSVAQGYEQYF

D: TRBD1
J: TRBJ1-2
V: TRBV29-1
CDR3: CSVGTGGNGYTF

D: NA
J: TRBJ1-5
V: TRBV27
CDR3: CASSIMQGNQPQHF

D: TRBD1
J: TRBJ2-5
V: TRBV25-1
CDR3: CASTRDRGDETQYF

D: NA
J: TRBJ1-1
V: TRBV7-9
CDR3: CASRKNGGRSNTEAFF

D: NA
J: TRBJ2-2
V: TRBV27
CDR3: CASSLSQVSGGELFF

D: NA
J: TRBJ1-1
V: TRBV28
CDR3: CASSIPQGYEAFF

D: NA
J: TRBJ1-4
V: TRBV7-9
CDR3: CASSSPDAPEKLFF